This TCR beta chain stems from a study of cytotoxic CD8 clonotypes in ibrutinib-treated CLL. About the study: Response specimens were obtained following a median treatment duration of approximately 12 months, with a range of 6 to 36. Study results and caveats: Sustained-remission patients were sampled at different times than progressing patients were. Clonality increased at ibrutinib response and stayed stable in sustained remission. At progression, however, it fell back toward baseline. Once treatment began, public clonotypes, which were uncommon, contracted or stayed stable.

The germline V gene encodes CDR1 MNHEY and CDR2 SMNVEV (reference sequence). This CDR3 is built from 13 residues. As for this clone: Its antigen is as yet unknown. At one end the junction does not follow the germline gene, possibly because of a read error.

The protocol was immunoSEQ multiplex PCR, while the TCRdb copy is restricted to in-frame clones and leaves out a portion. Altogether a few thousand clones are present, more than 60% being singletons, with the ten largest covering approximately 38%. This chain uses TRBV27 with TRBJ1-2, with D possibly TRBD1 on 5 matching bases. The starting material was PBMCs, obtained before ibrutinib treatment. The sequence was collected from a human donor with chronic lymphocytic leukemia. The CDR3 region has the DNA TGTGCCAGCAGTTTCCGGGGGGACGGAGAAAAGGACTTC. It codes for CASSFRGDGEKDF.